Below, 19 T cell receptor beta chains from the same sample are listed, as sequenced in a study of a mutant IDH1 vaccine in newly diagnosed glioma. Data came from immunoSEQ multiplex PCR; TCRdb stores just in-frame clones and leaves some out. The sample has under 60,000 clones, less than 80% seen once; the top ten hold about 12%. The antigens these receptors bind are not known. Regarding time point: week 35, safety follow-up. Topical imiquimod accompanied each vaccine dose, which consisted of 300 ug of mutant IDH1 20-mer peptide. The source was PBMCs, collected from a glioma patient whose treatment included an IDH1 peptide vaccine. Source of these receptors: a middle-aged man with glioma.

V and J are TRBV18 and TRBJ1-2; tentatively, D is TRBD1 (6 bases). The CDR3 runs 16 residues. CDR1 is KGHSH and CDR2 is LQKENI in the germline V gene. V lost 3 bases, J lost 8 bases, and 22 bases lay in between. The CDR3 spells CASSPQRGEPPPGYTF. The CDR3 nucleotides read TGTGCCAGCTCACCCCAGAGGGGGGAGCCCCCCCCGGGCTACACCTTC. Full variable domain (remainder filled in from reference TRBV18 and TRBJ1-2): NAGVMQNPRHLVRRRGQEARLRCSPMKGHSHVYWYRQLPEEGLKFMVYLQKENIIDESGMPKERFSAEFPKEGPSILRIQQVVRGDSAAYFCASSPQRGEPPPGYTFGSGTRLTVV.

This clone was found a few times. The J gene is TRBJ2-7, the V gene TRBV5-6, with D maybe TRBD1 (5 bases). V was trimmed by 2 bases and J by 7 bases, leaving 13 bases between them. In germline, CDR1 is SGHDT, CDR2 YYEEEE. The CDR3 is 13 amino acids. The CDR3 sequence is CASSFDRQGEQYV. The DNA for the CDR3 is TGTGCCAGCAGCTTTGACAGACAAGGGGAGCAGTACGTC.

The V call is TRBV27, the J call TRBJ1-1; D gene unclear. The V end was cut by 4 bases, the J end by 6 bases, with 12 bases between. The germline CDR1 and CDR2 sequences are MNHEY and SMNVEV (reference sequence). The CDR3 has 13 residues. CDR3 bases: TGTGCCAGCAGTTCCAGCAGGTTATCTGAAGCTTTCTTT. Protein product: CASSSSRLSEAFF.

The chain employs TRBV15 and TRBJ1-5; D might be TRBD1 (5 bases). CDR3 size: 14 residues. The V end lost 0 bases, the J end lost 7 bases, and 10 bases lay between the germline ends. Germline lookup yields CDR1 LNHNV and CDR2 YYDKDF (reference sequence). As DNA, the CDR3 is TGTGCCACCAGCAGAGATCGGGGGAGGCAGCCCCAGCATTTT. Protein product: CATSRDRGRQPQHF.

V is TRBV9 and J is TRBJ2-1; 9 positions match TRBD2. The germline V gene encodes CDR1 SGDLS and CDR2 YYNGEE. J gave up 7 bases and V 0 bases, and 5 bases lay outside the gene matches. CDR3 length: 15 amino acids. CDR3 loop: CASSVGGGVWNEQFF. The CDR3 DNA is TGTGCCAGCAGCGTAGGCGGGGGGGTCTGGAATGAGCAGTTCTTC.

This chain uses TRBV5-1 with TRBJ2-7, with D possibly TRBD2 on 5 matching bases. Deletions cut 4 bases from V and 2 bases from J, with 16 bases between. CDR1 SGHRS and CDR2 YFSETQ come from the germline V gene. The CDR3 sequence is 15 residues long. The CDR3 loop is CASSMIGGYAYEQYF. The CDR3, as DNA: TGCGCCAGCAGCATGATCGGAGGCTATGCCTACGAGCAGTACTTC.

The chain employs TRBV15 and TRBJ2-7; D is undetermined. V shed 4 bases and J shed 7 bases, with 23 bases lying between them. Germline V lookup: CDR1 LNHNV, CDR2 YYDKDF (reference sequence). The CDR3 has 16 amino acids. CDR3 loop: CATSKARPRSGSEQYF. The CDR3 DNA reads TGTGCCACCAGCAAGGCCAGGCCGAGGTCGGGTTCTGAGCAGTACTTC.

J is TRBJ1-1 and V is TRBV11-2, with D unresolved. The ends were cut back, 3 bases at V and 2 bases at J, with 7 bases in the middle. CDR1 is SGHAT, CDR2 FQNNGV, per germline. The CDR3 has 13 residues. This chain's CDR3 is CASSLGRNTEAFF. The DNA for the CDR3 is TGTGCCAGCAGCTTGGGCAGAAACACTGAAGCTTTCTTT.

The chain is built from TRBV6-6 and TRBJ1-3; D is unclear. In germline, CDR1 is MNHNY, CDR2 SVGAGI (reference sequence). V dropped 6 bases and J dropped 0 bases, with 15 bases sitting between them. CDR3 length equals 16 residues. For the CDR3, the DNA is TGTGCCAGCAGCCTCACTAGCTACGACTCTGGAAACACCATATATTTT. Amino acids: CASSLTSYDSGNTIYF.

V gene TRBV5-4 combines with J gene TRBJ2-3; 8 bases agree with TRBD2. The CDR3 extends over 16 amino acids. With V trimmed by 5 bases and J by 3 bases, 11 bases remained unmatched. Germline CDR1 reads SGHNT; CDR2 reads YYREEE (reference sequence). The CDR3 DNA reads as TGTGCCAGCAGTTTAGGAGCGGGAGTGGCGACAGATACGCAGTATTTT. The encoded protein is CASSLGAGVATDTQYF.

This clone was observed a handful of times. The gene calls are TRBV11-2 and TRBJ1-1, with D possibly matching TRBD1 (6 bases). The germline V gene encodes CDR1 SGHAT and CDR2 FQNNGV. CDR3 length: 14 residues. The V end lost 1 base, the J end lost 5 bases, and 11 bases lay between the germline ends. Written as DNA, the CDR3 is TGTGCCAGCAGCTTAGTAGGGGGTATGACTGAAGCTTTCTTT. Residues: CASSLVGGMTEAFF.

The CDR3 loop reads CASSPITGTYNEQFF. CDR3 nucleotide sequence: TGTGCCAGCAGCCCGATAACTGGAACCTACAATGAGCAGTTCTTC. The V gene is TRBV6-1, the J gene TRBJ2-1; D unclear. Between the trimmed V and J ends, which lost 6 bases and 2 bases, there was a span of 14 bases. The length of the CDR3 is 15 residues. Looked up from germline, CDR1 is MNHNS and CDR2 is SASEGT.

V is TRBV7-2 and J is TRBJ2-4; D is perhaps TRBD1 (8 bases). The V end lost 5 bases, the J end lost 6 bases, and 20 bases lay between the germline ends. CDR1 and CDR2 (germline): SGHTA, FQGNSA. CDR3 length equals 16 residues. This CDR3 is CASSRTGGGGLNIQYF. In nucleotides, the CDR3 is TGTGCCAGCAGCCGAACAGGGGGAGGGGGCCTAAACATTCAGTACTTC.

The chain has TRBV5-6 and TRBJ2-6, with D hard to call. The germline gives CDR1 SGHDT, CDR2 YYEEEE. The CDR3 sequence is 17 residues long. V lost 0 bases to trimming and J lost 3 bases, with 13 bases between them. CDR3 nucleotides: TGTGCCAGCAGCTTGGGACCTCAGATGGGTGGGGCCAACGTCCTGACTTTC. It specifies CASSLGPQMGGANVLTF. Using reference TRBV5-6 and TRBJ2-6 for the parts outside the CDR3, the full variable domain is DAGVTQSPTHLIKTRGQQVTLRCSPKSGHDTVSWYQQALGQGPQFIFQYYEEEERQRGNFPDRFSGHQFPNYSSELNVNALLLGDSALYLCASSLGPQMGGANVLTFGAGSRLTVL.

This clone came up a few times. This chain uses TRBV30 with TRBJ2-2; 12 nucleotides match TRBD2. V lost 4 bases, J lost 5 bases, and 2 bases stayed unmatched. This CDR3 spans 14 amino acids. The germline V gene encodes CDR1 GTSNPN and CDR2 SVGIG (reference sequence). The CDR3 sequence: CAWTSGRVTGELFF. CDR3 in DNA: TGTGCCTGGACTAGCGGGAGGGTAACCGGGGAGCTGTTTTTT.

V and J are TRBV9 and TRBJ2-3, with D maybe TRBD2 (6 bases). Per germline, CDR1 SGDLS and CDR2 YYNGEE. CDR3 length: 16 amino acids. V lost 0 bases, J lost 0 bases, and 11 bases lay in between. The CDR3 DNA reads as TGTGCCAGCAGCGTAGGGACTACCTCTAGCACAGATACGCAGTATTTT. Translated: CASSVGTTSSTDTQYF.

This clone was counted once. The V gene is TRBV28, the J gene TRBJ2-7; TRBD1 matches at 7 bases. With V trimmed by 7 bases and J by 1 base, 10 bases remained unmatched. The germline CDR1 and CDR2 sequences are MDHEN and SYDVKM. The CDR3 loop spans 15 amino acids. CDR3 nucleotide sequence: TGTGCCAGCATCGGTCAGGGGGTTTCTTCCTACGAGCAGTACGTC. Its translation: CASIGQGVSSYEQYV.

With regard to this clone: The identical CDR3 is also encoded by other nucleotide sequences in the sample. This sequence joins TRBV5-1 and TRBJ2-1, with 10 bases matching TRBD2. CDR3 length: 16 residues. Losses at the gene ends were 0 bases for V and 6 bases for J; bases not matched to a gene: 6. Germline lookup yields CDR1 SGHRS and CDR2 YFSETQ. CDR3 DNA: TGCGCCAGCAGCTTGGCACCAGCGGGAGGGCCCAATGAGCAGTTCTTC. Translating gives CASSLAPAGGPNEQFF.

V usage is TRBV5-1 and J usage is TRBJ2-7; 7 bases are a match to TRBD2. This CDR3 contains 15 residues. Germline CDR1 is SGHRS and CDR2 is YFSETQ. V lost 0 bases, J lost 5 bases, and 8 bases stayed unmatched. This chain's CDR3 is CASSLATGLQNEQYF. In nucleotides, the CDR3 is TGCGCCAGCAGCTTGGCAACGGGACTACAGAACGAGCAGTACTTC.